This T cell receptor (beta chain) was found in a study of blood T cell repertoires in COVID-19. Study-wide context: The United States, Italy and Spain were the sources of the acute and convalescent COVID-19 samples. T cells, B-cell-depleted T cells, or PBMCs provided the cDNA or gDNA that served as material.

Germline V lookup: CDR1 MNHNY, CDR2 SVGAGI (reference sequence). The CDR3 spans 16 residues. Trimming took off 0 bases at V and 6 bases at J, with 15 bases between the two ends. This clone was observed a single time. Original handling: Amplification of reference gene primers provided the estimated nucleated cell counts. The repertoire was sequenced with immunoSEQ multiplex PCR; TCRdb's copy has only in-frame clones and lacks some. V and J calls and clone size are as listed in that table; D and trimming were resolved from the DNA. The sample has 390,000 or so clones, 86% seen once. Sequencing was carried out using peripheral blood. The TCR sequence derives from a woman in her 30s with active or convalescent COVID-19. The chain is built from TRBV6-6 and TRBJ1-5, with a tentative D call TRBD1 (5 bases). This CDR3 is CASSYSVGGGSQPQHF. CDR3 coding DNA: TGTGCCAGCAGTTACTCGGTTGGGGGAGGAAGTCAGCCCCAGCATTTT.